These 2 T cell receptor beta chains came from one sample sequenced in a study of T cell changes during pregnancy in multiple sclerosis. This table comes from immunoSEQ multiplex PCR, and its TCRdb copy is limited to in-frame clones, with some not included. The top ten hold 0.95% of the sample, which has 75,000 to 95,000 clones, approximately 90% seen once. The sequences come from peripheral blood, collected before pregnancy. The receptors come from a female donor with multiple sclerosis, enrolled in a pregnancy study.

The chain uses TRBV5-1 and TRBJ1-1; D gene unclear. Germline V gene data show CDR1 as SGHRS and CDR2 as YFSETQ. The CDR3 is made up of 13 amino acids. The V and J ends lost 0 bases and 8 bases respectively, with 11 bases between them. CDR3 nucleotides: TGCGCCAGCAGCTTGGCCTCGGACTTGGAAGCTTTCTTT. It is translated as CASSLASDLEAFF.

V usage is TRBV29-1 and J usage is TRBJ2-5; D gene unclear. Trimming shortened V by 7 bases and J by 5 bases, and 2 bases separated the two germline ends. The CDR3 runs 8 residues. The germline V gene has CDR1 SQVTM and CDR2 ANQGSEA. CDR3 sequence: CSAETQYF. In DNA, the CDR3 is TGCAGCGCTGAGACCCAGTACTTC.